A single sample is the source of the 25 T cell receptor beta chains below, sequenced in a study of shared clonotypes between healthy human individuals. Sequencing used immunoSEQ multiplex PCR; TCRdb keeps in-frame clones, though not all of them. Here the sample spans about 480,000 clones, 60% to 80% being singletons. Material: PBMCs. These receptors came from a woman in her forties in good health. Some clones in this sample may be carry-over from other donors' samples.

The chain combines TRBV28 with TRBJ2-7, with D hard to call. Germline V gene sequence: CDR1 MDHEN, CDR2 SYDVKM. V lost 6 bases to trimming and J lost 0 bases, with 12 bases between them. There are 14 residues in the CDR3. The CDR3: CASRLAASSYEQYF. The CDR3 DNA follows: TGTGCCAGCAGGTTAGCAGCGAGCTCCTACGAGCAGTACTTC.

This chain links TRBV7-9 with TRBJ2-7; TRBD1 is a possible D gene (5 bases). CDR3 length: 14 amino acids. Germline CDR1 SEHNR, CDR2 FQNEAQ (reference sequence). V shed 3 bases and J shed 3 bases, with 12 bases lying between them. Here the CDR3 DNA reads TGTGCCAGCAGCTTTGAGCAGGGTCTCTACGAGCAGTACTTC. It specifies CASSFEQGLYEQYF. The variable domain in full, with the rest retrieved from reference TRBV7-9 and TRBJ2-7, is DTGVSQNPRHKITKRGQNVTFRCDPISEHNRLYWYRQTLGQGPEFLTYFQNEAQLEKSRLLSDRFSAERPKGSFSTLEIQRTEQGDSAMYLCASSFEQGLYEQYFGPGTRLTVT.

The chain employs TRBV28 and TRBJ2-6; a weak D match, TRBD1 (5 bases). Germline loops: CDR1 MDHEN, CDR2 SYDVKM. V was shortened by 6 bases and J by 0 bases, with 9 bases between the two germline ends. The CDR3 is 15 amino acids. The CDR3, as DNA: TGTGCCAGCAGGGTTACAGGCTCTGGGGCCAACGTCCTGACTTTC. Its protein product is CASRVTGSGANVLTF.

The chain is built from TRBV28 and TRBJ1-4; 7 nucleotides match TRBD1. The J segment lost 3 bases and the V segment lost 6 bases, leaving 16 bases of the junction unmatched. This CDR3 comprises 18 residues. The germline V gene encodes CDR1 MDHEN and CDR2 SYDVKM. DNA for the CDR3: TGTGCCAGCAGATCGCGCCGGGACAGCCATCAAGCTAATGAAAAACTGTTTTTT. Amino acid sequence: CASRSRRDSHQANEKLFF.

This clone was observed once. V and J are TRBV5-5 and TRBJ1-4; possible D gene TRBD1, 6 bases. CDR1 is SGHKS, CDR2 YYEKEE, per germline (reference sequence). The CDR3 runs to 15 residues. Trimming stripped 2 bases from V and 7 bases from J, with 15 bases between. The CDR3 nucleotides are TGTGCCAGCAGCTTCGGGGGGCGCGTATCTGAAAAACTGTTTTTT. Residues: CASSFGGRVSEKLFF.

The count of this clone is one. The rearrangement joins TRBV2 to TRBJ2-5; D uncertain. This CDR3 is 11 amino acids long. Trimming took 6 bases from V and 5 from J, leaving 7 bases between them. Germline V gene data show CDR1 as SNHLY and CDR2 as FYNNEI. The CDR3: CASRDYETQYF. The CDR3 coding sequence is TGTGCCAGCAGAGATTACGAGACCCAGTACTTC.

The CDR3 nucleotides are TGTGCCAGCAGCTTCCTGTATCGACTCACCGGGGAGCTGTTTTTT. Encoded protein: CASSFLYRLTGELFF. The rearrangement joins TRBV7-2 to TRBJ2-2; D remains ambiguous. The germline gives CDR1 SGHTA, CDR2 FQGNSA. V was clipped by 3 bases and J by 4 bases, with 12 bases between them. CDR3 length equals 15 residues.

This rearrangement joins TRBV2 to TRBJ1-1; possibly TRBD1 for D (6 bases). Trimming left V 5 bases short and J 11 bases short, with 18 bases between. Germline values: CDR1 SNHLY, CDR2 FYNNEI. The CDR3 covers 13 residues. DNA for the CDR3: TGTGCCAGCAGTCGGACGGAGGGGGGTACCGCTTTCTTT. It yields the protein CASSRTEGGTAFF.

V usage is TRBV21-1 and J usage is TRBJ1-2. TRBV21-1 is given as a pseudogene. This CDR3 is built from 16 residues. Written as DNA, the CDR3 is TGTGCCAGCAGCAAAAGATCGTGGGGGGCAGGCTATGGCTACACCTTC. Its protein product is CASSKRSWGAGYGYTF.

This chain connects TRBV5-4 to TRBJ2-3; 9 nucleotides line up with TRBD1. This CDR3 has 16 residues. V lost 0 bases and J lost 2; bases outside the gene matches: 4. CDR1 is SGHNT, CDR2 YYREEE, per germline (reference sequence). CDR3 sequence: CASSLVGQGDTDTQYF. CDR3 bases: TGTGCCAGCAGCTTGGTGGGACAGGGAGACACAGATACGCAGTATTTT. The full variable domain, in which reference TRBV5-4 and TRBJ2-3 provide the parts outside the CDR3, is ETGVTQSPTHLIKTRGQQVTLRCSSQSGHNTVSWYQQALGQGPQFIFQYYREEENGRGNFPPRFSGLQFPNYSSELNVNALELDDSALYLCASSLVGQGDTDTQYFGPGTRLTVL.

In this sample, this clone turned up a few times. At one of its ends the junction is not consistent with the germline gene, which may arise from a read error. The V and J genes are TRBV29-1 and TRBJ1-2; D remains unclear. The germline V gene has CDR1 SQVTM and CDR2 ANQGSEA. The CDR3 spans 10 residues. The CDR3 spells CSVGEPSSAF. CDR3 nucleotides: TGCAGCGTTGGAGAACCGAGCAGCGCCTTC.

The V call is TRBV28, the J call TRBJ1-2; possible D gene TRBD1, 5 bases. The CDR3 covers 14 residues. V lost 7 bases and J lost 1, with 13 bases in between. CDR1 is MDHEN, CDR2 SYDVKM, per germline. The CDR3 sequence is CASNDRGLNYGYTF. The DNA for the CDR3 is TGTGCCAGCAATGACAGAGGTCTTAACTATGGCTACACCTTC.

This chain links TRBV18 with TRBJ2-5; 10 bases are a match to TRBD1. V trimming: 3 bases; J trimming: 4 bases; junction bases outside the gene matches: 11. The V gene's germline CDR1 is KGHSH and CDR2 LQKENI. The CDR3 loop spans 17 amino acids. For the CDR3, the DNA is TGTGCCAGCTCACCGCTCCCCAGACAGGGGGCGGGAGAGACCCAGTACTTC. Translating it yields CASSPLPRQGAGETQYF. The variable domain in full, completed from reference TRBV18 and TRBJ2-5, reads NAGVMQNPRHLVRRRGQEARLRCSPMKGHSHVYWYRQLPEEGLKFMVYLQKENIIDESGMPKERFSAEFPKEGPSILRIQQVVRGDSAAYFCASSPLPRQGAGETQYFGPGTRLLVL.

V is TRBV7-2 and J is TRBJ2-7; 7 nucleotides align to TRBD2. The CDR3 length is 14 residues. J was trimmed by 2 bases and V by 3 bases; bases with no gene match: 4. The germline CDR1 and CDR2 sequences are SGHTA and FQGNSA. In DNA, the CDR3 is TGTGCCAGCAGCTTGGGAGGGGCGGCCTACGAGCAGTACTTC. It yields the protein CASSLGGAAYEQYF.

The chain employs TRBV6-5 and TRBJ2-3; TRBD1 agrees at 9 bases. Germline V gene data show CDR1 as MNHEY and CDR2 as SVGAGI. The CDR3 loop spans 16 amino acids. V shed 2 bases and J 0 bases; nucleotides not matched to a gene: 3. CDR3 nucleotides: TGTGCCAGCAGTTACCGAGGGACAGGGAGCACAGATACGCAGTATTTT. It specifies CASSYRGTGSTDTQYF.

This clone has just a few counts. The chain is built from TRBV27 and TRBJ1-2; 9 bases are shared with TRBD1. There are 14 residues in the CDR3. J was trimmed by 6 bases and V by 5 bases; bases with no gene match: 7. In germline, CDR1 is MNHEY, CDR2 SMNVEV (reference sequence). In DNA form, the CDR3 reads TGTGCCAGCAGTCCGGGACAGGGAACACATGGCTACACCTTC. It specifies CASSPGQGTHGYTF.

This clone was seen a few times. The chain couples TRBV19 to TRBJ1-1; TRBD1 might be the D (5 bases). The CDR3 is 15 amino acids. Germline assignment: CDR1 LNHDA and CDR2 SQIVND (reference sequence). V was cut by 4 bases and J by 5 bases, with 17 bases left in between. CDR3 in DNA: TGTGCCAGTAGTACCCCGGGACTTTCGAGGACTGAAGCTTTCTTT. It encodes CASSTPGLSRTEAFF.

On this clone: Other DNA variants within this sample encode the same CDR3. This rearrangement joins TRBV18 to TRBJ2-3; D not certain. The ends were cut back, 2 bases at V and 0 bases at J, with 6 bases in the middle. The CDR3 covers 14 residues. Germline CDR1 KGHSH, CDR2 LQKENI. This chain's CDR3 is CASSPSASTDTQYF. For the CDR3, the DNA is TGTGCCAGCTCACCATCAGCTAGCACAGATACGCAGTATTTT.

This sequence joins TRBV11-2 and TRBJ2-4; D possibly matches TRBD1 or TRBD2 (5 bases each). Trimming shortened V by 6 bases and J by 0 bases, and 21 bases separated the two germline ends. From germline, CDR1 is SGHAT and CDR2 FQNNGV. The length of the CDR3 is 18 residues. This chain's CDR3 is CASRPGTVNYGAKNIQYF. The DNA for the CDR3 is TGTGCCAGCAGGCCTGGGACGGTAAACTATGGAGCCAAAAACATTCAGTACTTC. Drawing the rest from reference TRBV11-2 and TRBJ2-4, the complete variable domain is EAGVAQSPRYKIIEKRQSVAFWCNPISGHATLYWYQQILGQGPKLLIQFQNNGVVDDSQLPKDRFSAERLKGVDSTLKIQPAKLEDSAVYLCASRPGTVNYGAKNIQYFGAGTRLSVL.

The chain is built from TRBV7-3 and TRBJ2-1; possibly TRBD2 for D (6 bases). CDR3 length equals 15 residues. V lost 2 bases and J lost 2, with 10 bases in between. The germline gives CDR1 SGHTA, CDR2 FQGTGA. The CDR3 sequence: CASSLGLTPYNEQFF. The CDR3 DNA reads TGTGCCAGCAGCTTAGGACTAACCCCCTACAATGAGCAGTTCTTC.

The chain employs TRBV7-5 and TRBJ2-5; the tabulated D call, TRBD2, remains unverified against the DNA. TRBV7-5 is a documented pseudogene. CDR3 size: 15 residues. The CDR3: CARSLRIAGVETQYF. In DNA, the CDR3 is TGTGCCAGAAGCTTGAGAATAGCGGGAGTGGAGACCCAGTACTTC.

This clone has just a few counts. The chain has TRBV7-2 and TRBJ2-3; no definite D call. CDR1 is SGHTA and CDR2 is FQGNSA in the germline V gene. The CDR3 extends over 13 amino acids. V gave up 2 bases and J gave up 1 base, with 4 bases separating them. CDR3: CASSLSRTDTQYF. The CDR3 DNA reads TGTGCCAGCAGCTTAAGCCGCACAGATACGCAGTATTTT.

The rearrangement uses TRBV5-1 and TRBJ2-7; D is perhaps TRBD1 or TRBD2 (5 bases each). V gave up 4 bases and J gave up 5 bases, with 19 bases separating them. CDR3 length: 15 amino acids. CDR1 and CDR2 (germline): SGHRS, YFSETQ. The CDR3 nucleotides read TGCGCCAGCAGCAGCCCCGAGTGGGGGATCCACGAGCAGTACTTC. It yields the protein CASSSPEWGIHEQYF.

CDR3 nucleotides: TGTGCCAGCAGTACCTCCGGGACACAAATTCAGTACTTC. This codes for CASSTSGTQIQYF. V and J are TRBV6-5 and TRBJ2-4; TRBD1 might be the D (6 bases). Trimming cost V 5 bases and J 10 bases, with 15 bases left between them. This CDR3 is 13 amino acids long. CDR1 is MNHEY, CDR2 SVGAGI, per germline.

The chain joins TRBV15 to TRBJ1-5, with TRBD1 identical over 10 bases. This CDR3 comprises 16 residues. Germline V gene sequence: CDR1 LNHNV, CDR2 YYDKDF (reference sequence). The ends lost 6 bases at V and 9 bases at J; junction bases unmatched: 14. CDR3: CATRHTGTGVKGPQHF. CDR3 coding DNA: TGTGCCACCAGACACACCGGGACAGGGGTTAAAGGGCCCCAGCATTTT.